Detailed here is one TCR beta chain. CDR1 and CDR2 (germline): SGHRS, YFSETQ. Trimming cost V 4 bases and J 0 bases, with 13 bases left between them. The CDR3 is 15 residues long. One entry per CDR3 protein, called by TCRdb with MiXCR from the RT-PCR reads. This table holds more than 850,000 distinct CDR3 sequences, more than 15% found once. This sample was taken from a study of patients and donors after allogeneic stem cell transplantation. The sequence derives from a human donor who was either an allogeneic HSCT recipient or a stem cell or donor lymphocyte infusion donor (not recorded which). It is not recorded whose cells these are; they may come from a transplant donor. Sequencing input: blood, either unsorted or a sorted T cell fraction (not recorded which). The rearrangement uses TRBV5-1 and TRBJ1-2; D perhaps matches TRBD1 (5 bases). The CDR3 sequence: CASSHADRANYGYTF. CDR3 coding DNA: TGCGCCAGCAGCCACGCCGACAGAGCTAACTATGGCTACACCTTC.